The following is a T cell receptor beta chain sequence with its context. Combining a sample-barcoded 5' primer with a J-beta primer mix, a second PCR ran for roughly 7 to 11 cycles. A template-switch adaptor that had 12 random nucleotides put a tag on each cDNA molecule. TCRdb re-called the 5' RACE reads with MiXCR, one entry per CDR3 protein. The top ten hold approximately 2.1% of the sample, which has over 1.5 million distinct CDR3 sequences, roughly 52% seen once. The data originate from a study of blood T cells in healthy people across ages. Study at large: For every two T cells, template switching captured about one barcoded beta molecule.

V was pared by 5 bases and J by 1 base, with 15 bases between. This CDR3 spans 16 amino acids. Germline assignment: CDR1 SGHTA and CDR2 FQGNSA. Sequencing was carried out using blood. The clonotype was recovered from a woman aged 40 to 49 in good health. This rearrangement joins TRBV7-2 to TRBJ1-5; TRBD1 is a possible D gene (6 bases). CDR3 bases: TGTGCCAGCAGCGTTTTATCAGGGGCGAGCAATCAGCCCCAGCATTTT. This sequence encodes CASSVLSGASNQPQHF.